This T cell receptor beta chain was captured by sequencing in a study of T cells in Graves' hyperthyroidism and ophthalmopathy. Germline V gene lookup returns CDR1 LGHDT and CDR2 YNNKEL (reference sequence). This CDR3 spans 12 amino acids. Individuals with ophthalmopathy presented a Clinical Activity Score of at least 3, a NOSPECS grade of at least 4 and a duration under 3 months. It was uncontrolled infection, other autoimmune disease, pregnancy or lactation that excluded patients. RNA transcripts yielded amplified TCR beta CDR3 regions. The primer set for the first-round RT-PCR of the TCR CDR3 was HTBI. TCRdb re-analysed the multiplex PCR reads in MiXCR, keeping a single row per CDR3 protein. The repertoire has around 600,000 distinct CDR3 sequences, around 15% of them found once; the top ten carry 2.5% to 4%. This clonotype was seen many times. The antigen is not known. Regarding the study as a whole: The authors' 13 V-J model separated ophthalmopathy from stable hyperthyroidism.

Sequencing was performed on blood. The receptor was isolated from a woman aged 40-49 years with Graves' ophthalmopathy. J is TRBJ2-3 and V is TRBV3-1; weak D call: TRBD2 (5 bases). The end of the DNA aligns better with TRBJ2-5, so the J call may be wrong. CDR3: CASSQDRGTQYF. Here the CDR3 DNA reads TGTGCCAGCAGCCAAGACCGGGGGACCCAGTACTTC.